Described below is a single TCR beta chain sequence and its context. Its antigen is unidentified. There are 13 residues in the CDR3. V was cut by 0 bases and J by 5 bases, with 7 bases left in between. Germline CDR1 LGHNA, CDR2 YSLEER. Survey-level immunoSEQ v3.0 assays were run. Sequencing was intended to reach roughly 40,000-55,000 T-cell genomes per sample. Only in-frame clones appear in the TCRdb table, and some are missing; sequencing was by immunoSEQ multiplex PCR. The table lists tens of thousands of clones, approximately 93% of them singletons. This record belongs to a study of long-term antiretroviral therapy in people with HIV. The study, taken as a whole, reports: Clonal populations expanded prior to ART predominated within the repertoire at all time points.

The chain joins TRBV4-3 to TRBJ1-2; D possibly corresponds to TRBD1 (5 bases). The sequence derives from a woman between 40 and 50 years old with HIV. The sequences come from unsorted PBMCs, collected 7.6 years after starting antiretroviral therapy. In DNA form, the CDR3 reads TGCGCCAGCAGCCAAGAGGGGGTTTATGGCTACACCTTC. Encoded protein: CASSQEGVYGYTF.